The 32 T cell receptor beta chains in this list originate from one sample, sequenced in a study of T cells after yellow fever vaccination. Using its own MiXCR run on the 5' RACE reads, TCRdb lists one record per CDR3 protein. This repertoire shows about 340,000 distinct CDR3 sequences, approximately 13% found once; its top ten account for about 3%. The specimen was CD4+ T cells sorted from PBMCs, collected 15 days after the yellow fever booster vaccination. Source of these receptors: a young man who received the YFV17D yellow fever vaccine.

The V call is TRBV12-3 or TRBV12-4, the J call TRBJ1-5; a weak D match, TRBD1 (5 bases). CDR3 length: 15 residues. V lost 3 bases and J 2 bases, leaving 11 bases between the germline ends. CDR3 coding DNA: TGTGCCAGCAGTTTTGCGGGGGTCGGCAATCAGCCCCAGCATTTT. It codes for CASSFAGVGNQPQHF.

This clonotype was detected a few times. This chain uses TRBV6-2 or TRBV6-3 with TRBJ2-7; D may be TRBD1 (6 bases). Trimming took off 6 bases at V and 4 bases at J, with 16 bases between the two ends. This CDR3 has 14 residues. CDR1 and CDR2 from the germline V gene are MNHEY and SVGEGT. The CDR3 DNA is TGTGCCAGCAGCCTCCGGGCTGGGACATACGAGCAGTACGTC. Its translation: CASSLRAGTYEQYV.

The chain uses TRBV19 and TRBJ1-4; TRBD1 aligns across 9 bases. The ends lost 10 bases at V and 8 bases at J; junction bases unmatched: 8. This CDR3 comprises 13 residues. Germline loops: CDR1 LNHDA, CDR2 SQIVND (reference sequence). The CDR3 DNA sequence: TGTGCCACGACCGGGACAGGGAACGAAAAACTGTTTTTT. Amino acids: CATTGTGNEKLFF.

The chain combines TRBV5-1 with TRBJ2-6, with TRBD1 matching 10 bases. The germline gives CDR1 SGHRS, CDR2 YFSETQ. The V and J ends lost 0 bases and 5 bases, in that order; junction bases with no gene match: 11. CDR3 length: 19 residues. DNA of the CDR3: TGCGCCAGCAGCTTGGCCGAAGGGACAGGGGCCAGCTGGGCCAACGTCCTGACTTTC. Translated, it gives CASSLAEGTGASWANVLTF.

This clonotype was picked up a small number of times. This chain uses TRBV19 with TRBJ1-6; 8 positions match TRBD1. Per germline, CDR1 LNHDA and CDR2 SQIVND (reference sequence). The CDR3 is 12 amino acids. With 8 bases clipped from V and 7 bases from J, the junction kept 1 base outside the gene matches. The CDR3 spells CASGDRNSPLHF. The DNA of the CDR3 is TGTGCCAGTGGGGACAGGAATTCACCCCTCCACTTT.

V is TRBV9 and J is TRBJ2-2; D perhaps matches TRBD1 (6 bases). The CDR3 runs to 14 residues. Between the trimmed V and J ends, which lost 3 bases and 1 base, there was a span of 7 bases. Looked up from germline, CDR1 is SGDLS and CDR2 is YYNGEE. This chain's CDR3 is CASSATGNTGELFF. For the CDR3, the DNA is TGTGCCAGCAGCGCGACAGGGAACACCGGGGAGCTGTTTTTT.

The rearrangement joins TRBV6-5 to TRBJ2-3; D may be TRBD2 (6 bases). The germline CDR1 and CDR2 sequences are MNHEY and SVGAGI. This CDR3 has 13 amino acids. V lost 7 bases to trimming and J lost 4 bases, with 12 bases between them. In DNA form, the CDR3 reads TGTGCCAGCAAAAGTCCGGGGGCAGATACGCAGTATTTT. Translated, it gives CASKSPGADTQYF.

This clonotype was detected only a few times. The gene calls are TRBV10-3 and TRBJ2-7; D is unresolved. V shed 10 bases and J shed 4 bases, with 17 bases lying between them. The CDR3 loop spans 13 amino acids. Per the germline V gene, CDR1 is ENHRY and CDR2 is SYGVKD. The CDR3 DNA reads as TGTGCCACCTCGAGACTGGAGAATTACGAGCAGTACGTC. Amino acid sequence: CATSRLENYEQYV.

In its sample, this clonotype was seen a few times. V usage is TRBV5-6 and J usage is TRBJ1-1; D is uncertain. Per germline, CDR1 SGHDT and CDR2 YYEEEE. The CDR3 spans 15 residues. Trimming left V 4 bases short and J 2 bases short, with 15 bases between. Written as DNA, the CDR3 is TGTGCCAGCAGCCACCGAGGATGGGGAAACACTGAAGCTTTCTTT. This translates into CASSHRGWGNTEAFF.

J is TRBJ2-3 and V is TRBV7-2, with TRBD2 matching 8 bases. CDR1 SGHTA and CDR2 FQGNSA come from the germline V gene. The CDR3 covers 18 residues. V shed 1 base and J 1 base; nucleotides not matched to a gene: 10. In DNA, the CDR3 is TGTGCCAGCAGCTTAGGGTCCATGAAACTAGCGGGCACAGATACGCAGTATTTT. Its protein product is CASSLGSMKLAGTDTQYF.

In its sample, this clonotype was seen many times. The chain employs TRBV2 and TRBJ2-5; 11 nucleotides agree with TRBD2. Trimming removed 5 bases from V and 5 bases from J; junction bases left unmatched: 7. The germline gives CDR1 SNHLY, CDR2 FYNNEI. The CDR3 sequence is 15 residues long. CDR3 in DNA: TGTGCCAGCAGTTTACTAGCGGGGGCTGCGGAGACCCAGTACTTC. It is translated as CASSLLAGAAETQYF.

The sample holds a few counts of this clonotype. The CDR3 loop reads CSAPRTGMPLYGANVLTF. CDR3 in DNA: TGCAGTGCTCCTCGGACGGGAATGCCCCTTTATGGGGCCAACGTCCTGACTTTC. V usage is TRBV20-1 and J usage is TRBJ2-6; TRBD2 is a possible D gene (5 bases). Germline lookup yields CDR1 DFQATT and CDR2 SNEGSKA (reference sequence). The ends were cut back, 5 bases at V and 3 bases at J, with 23 bases in the middle. The length of the CDR3 is 18 residues.

This clonotype was counted between two and nine times. V and J are TRBV23-1 and TRBJ2-3; D not resolved. TRBV23-1 is sorted into the ORF group, with uncertain function. The CDR3 runs to 12 residues. Trimming removed 3 bases from V and 8 bases from J, with 9 bases in between. CDR3 region: CASSHFFGTQYF. The DNA for the CDR3 is TGCGCCAGCAGTCACTTTTTTGGTACGCAGTATTTT.

The CDR3 nucleotides read TGTGCCAGCAGTCCCGGGACAGGGGCTTCCTACGAGCAGTACTTC. It encodes CASSPGTGASYEQYF. V gene TRBV6-2 or TRBV6-3 combines with J gene TRBJ2-7; 10 nucleotides match TRBD1. Germline-derived CDR1 and CDR2 are MNHEY and SVGEGT. CDR3 length: 15 amino acids. V was pared by 5 bases and J by 1 base, with 5 bases of the junction left unmatched.

This clonotype was found a few times. The rearrangement uses TRBV6-4 and TRBJ2-2; perhaps TRBD2 as D (5 bases). The V end lost 4 bases, the J end lost 5 bases, and 11 bases lay between the germline ends. Looked up from germline, CDR1 is MRHNA and CDR2 is SNTAGT. The CDR3 totals 14 residues. CDR3 amino acids: CASSVGRRTGELFF. The CDR3 DNA follows: TGTGCCAGCAGTGTGGGCAGGAGGACCGGGGAGCTGTTTTTT.

The CDR3 DNA reads TGCGCCAGCAGCCAAGGACCTGCGAGGGGAGGAAAACTGTTTTTT. Translating gives CASSQGPARGGKLFF. The rearrangement joins TRBV4-3 to TRBJ1-4, with D possibly being TRBD1 (5 bases). The germline V and J ends were trimmed by 1 base and 10 bases, with 16 bases remaining between them. The V gene's germline CDR1 is LGHNA and CDR2 YSLEER. The CDR3 totals 15 residues.

The chain has TRBV2 and TRBJ2-7; D not certain. Germline CDR1 is SNHLY and CDR2 is FYNNEI. V was trimmed by 1 base and J by 7 bases, leaving 8 bases between them. CDR3 length equals 12 residues. CDR3 nucleotide sequence: TGTGCCAGCAGTGAAGGGCCGCGGGAGCAGTACTTC. The encoded protein is CASSEGPREQYF.

V usage is TRBV29-1 and J usage is TRBJ1-1; 8 bases are a match to TRBD1. The CDR3 runs 15 residues. Germline trimming cut 8 bases from V and 4 bases from J; bases unmatched to any gene: 15. Germline assignment: CDR1 SQVTM and CDR2 ANQGSEA. The CDR3 reads CSPQGIQGARTEAFF. CDR3 in DNA: TGCAGCCCCCAGGGCATCCAGGGGGCACGCACTGAAGCTTTCTTT.

This clonotype was seen only a few times. This chain connects TRBV4-3 to TRBJ2-7; D unclear. CDR3 length: 17 residues. Trimming took off 4 bases at V and 2 bases at J, with 21 bases between the two ends. Germline loops: CDR1 LGHNA, CDR2 YSLEER. As DNA, the CDR3 is TGCGCCAGCAGCCGCCTCGGCCACACCCGAAGGACCTACGAGCAGTACGTC. Protein: CASSRLGHTRRTYEQYV.

The chain carries TRBV6-2 or TRBV6-3 and TRBJ1-5; D not certain. This CDR3 is 17 amino acids long. Germline values: CDR1 MNHEY, CDR2 SVGEGT. Trimming removed 2 bases from V and 5 bases from J, with 19 bases in between. CDR3 region: CASSYRRADALHQPQHF. CDR3 sequence (DNA): TGTGCCAGCAGTTACCGAAGGGCAGACGCCCTACATCAGCCCCAGCATTTT.

This clonotype was seen many times. This chain links TRBV3-1 with TRBJ2-3; D unresolved. CDR3 length: 11 amino acids. V was shortened by 1 base and J by 8 bases, with 4 bases between the two germline ends. The germline V gene encodes CDR1 LGHDT and CDR2 YNNKEL (reference sequence). For the CDR3, the DNA is TGTGCCAGCAGCCAAGGACGTACGCAGTATTTT. Protein product: CASSQGRTQYF.

There are many counts of this clonotype. The V and J genes are TRBV7-2 and TRBJ1-5, with D perhaps matching TRBD1 (6 bases). Per germline, CDR1 SGHTA and CDR2 FQGNSA. Trimming took off 1 base at V and 5 bases at J, with 9 bases between the two ends. The CDR3 sequence is 14 residues long. This CDR3 reads CASSLVEGDQPQHF. In nucleotides, the CDR3 is TGTGCCAGCAGCTTAGTTGAGGGGGATCAGCCCCAGCATTTT.

V gene TRBV30 combines with J gene TRBJ1-5, with 7 bases aligning to TRBD1. The germline CDR1 and CDR2 sequences are GTSNPN and SVGIG (reference sequence). This CDR3 has 13 residues. With V trimmed by 3 bases and J by 6 bases, 5 bases remained unmatched. CDR3 nucleotide sequence: TGTGCCTGGAGCCATTCAGGGGGTCAGCCCCAGCATTTT. Residues: CAWSHSGGQPQHF.

This clonotype was seen more than once but under ten times. The V gene is TRBV3-1, the J gene TRBJ2-3, with TRBD2 identical over 9 bases. CDR3 size: 14 residues. V shed 6 bases and J 0 bases; nucleotides not matched to a gene: 1. In germline, CDR1 is LGHDT, CDR2 YNNKEL (reference sequence). CDR3 bases: TGTGCCAGCAGGCGGGGGGGAAGCACAGATACGCAGTATTTT. It is translated as CASRRGGSTDTQYF.

In this sample, this clonotype turned up a few times. The chain recombines TRBV9 with TRBJ2-3; D uncertain. The germline V gene encodes CDR1 SGDLS and CDR2 YYNGEE. V dropped 0 bases and J dropped 1 base, with 6 bases sitting between them. The CDR3 extends over 14 amino acids. Here the CDR3 DNA reads TGTGCCAGCAGCGTAGCACGGGGCACAGATACGCAGTATTTT. This translates into CASSVARGTDTQYF.

DNA for the CDR3: TGCGCCAGCAGTACGGGACAGGTCTCTGGGGCCAACGTCCTGACTTTC. It is translated as CASSTGQVSGANVLTF. V usage is TRBV5-1 and J usage is TRBJ2-6; 8 bases fit TRBD1. The CDR3 length is 16 residues. Looked up from germline, CDR1 is SGHRS and CDR2 is YFSETQ. Trimming removed 5 bases from V and 0 bases from J; junction bases left unmatched: 4.

This clonotype was seen only a few times. V usage is TRBV6-2 or TRBV6-3 and J usage is TRBJ1-1; TRBD1 is a possible D gene (6 bases). Trimming left V 2 bases short and J 5 bases short, with 15 bases between. The CDR3 sequence is 15 residues long. Germline V lookup: CDR1 MNHEY, CDR2 SVGEGT. The CDR3 DNA reads as TGTGCCAGCAGTTACCATTCCCGAGGGGGAACTGAAGCTTTCTTT. The encoded protein is CASSYHSRGGTEAFF.

V and J are TRBV7-9 and TRBJ1-1; TRBD1 is a possible D gene (6 bases). Trimming removed 3 bases at V and 5 bases at J, with 13 bases between. CDR3 length equals 14 residues. The germline V gene has CDR1 SEHNR and CDR2 FQNEAQ (reference sequence). CDR3 sequence reads: CASSFQGRTTEAFF. CDR3 bases: TGTGCCAGCAGCTTCCAGGGGCGAACGACTGAAGCTTTCTTT.

The chain carries TRBV20-1 and TRBJ2-3, with a possible D match to TRBD2 (6 bases). The CDR3 runs 18 residues. Germline CDR1 reads DFQATT; CDR2 reads SNEGSKA (reference sequence). Trimming removed 3 bases at V and 2 bases at J, with 24 bases between. The CDR3 DNA follows: TGCAGTGCTAGGGGGACCGCGGGGCCTTCCCGATCCACAGATACGCAGTATTTT. It specifies CSARGTAGPSRSTDTQYF.

This clonotype appeared a few times. CDR3 protein: CSARSLRGGIDTQYF. The CDR3 DNA sequence: TGCAGTGCTAGGAGCTTGCGGGGCGGGATAGATACGCAGTATTTT. This chain links TRBV20-1 with TRBJ2-3; the D gene is possibly TRBD2 (6 bases). V lost 3 bases and J 5 bases, leaving 18 bases between the germline ends. The CDR3 loop spans 15 amino acids. Germline-derived CDR1 and CDR2 are DFQATT and SNEGSKA (reference sequence).

The V call is TRBV20-1, the J call TRBJ2-1, with TRBD1 matching over 8 bases. Per the germline V gene, CDR1 is DFQATT and CDR2 is SNEGSKA (reference sequence). CDR3 length: 14 amino acids. The J segment lost 5 bases and the V segment lost 3 bases, leaving 6 bases of the junction unmatched. CDR3 DNA: TGCAGTGCTAGCTCGGGACAGGCCAACAATGAGCAGTTCTTC. Protein: CSASSGQANNEQFF.

J is TRBJ1-6 and V is TRBV2; 8 nucleotides match TRBD1. The CDR3 totals 14 residues. The germline V gene encodes CDR1 SNHLY and CDR2 FYNNEI. The trim removed 7 bases at V and 10 bases at J, leaving 9 bases unmatched. For the CDR3, the DNA is TGTGCCAGCACCGGCGGACAGGGACGGTCACCCCTCCACTTT. Translation: CASTGGQGRSPLHF.